This TCR beta chain emerged from a study of breast tumors, draining lymph nodes, adjacent tissues. This clonotype was picked up a small number of times. No antigen is known for it. Since a much larger clone is just one base distant, this may be a read error. Each CDR3 protein is one row after TCRdb ran MiXCR on the multiplex PCR reads. The sample consists of about 130,000 distinct CDR3 sequences, around 20% of them appearing once. The lymph nodes were axillary draining lymph nodes from breast cancer patients. Study-wide points: Compared with basal-like, luminal-like tumors shared significantly more repertoire with nontumor tissue.

The V segment lost 8 bases and the J segment 2 bases; nucleotides outside the gene matches: 5. Germline values: CDR1 SGHTA, CDR2 FQGNSA. The CDR3 is made up of 14 amino acids. The chain recombines TRBV7-2 with TRBJ2-7, with 11 bases fitting TRBD2. The source of this sequence is a female donor with breast cancer. Some clones in this sample may be carry-over from other donors' samples. The sample taken for sequencing was axillary lymph node tissue. The CDR3: CASGPGLAAYEQYF. The CDR3 DNA is TGTGCCAGCGGCCCGGGACTAGCGGCCTACGAGCAGTACTTC. Drawing the rest from reference TRBV7-2 and TRBJ2-7, the complete variable domain is GAGVSQSPSNKVTEKGKDVELRCDPISGHTALYWYRQSLGQGLEFLIYFQGNSAPDKSGLPSDRFSAERTGGSVSTLTIQRTQQEDSAVYLCASGPGLAAYEQYFGPGTRLTVT.